The present T cell receptor beta chain was sequenced within a study of blood T cell repertoires in COVID-19. Study-level background: Samples of COVID-19 (acute and convalescent) were obtained from the United States, Italy and Spain. The analysed material was cDNA or gDNA that came from T cells, B-cell-depleted T cells, or PBMCs.

Trimming stripped 3 bases from V and 4 bases from J, with 14 bases between. In germline, CDR1 is DFQATT, CDR2 SNEGSKA (reference sequence). The CDR3 length is 14 residues. Original data processing: For nucleated cells, counts were estimated from reference gene primer amplification. Clones were sequenced by immunoSEQ multiplex PCR, and TCRdb holds only the in-frame ones, with some missing. The V and J calls and clone size come from that table; D and trimming were worked out from the DNA. The table records about 200,000 clones, approximately 78% of them present only once. The specimen sequenced was peripheral blood. The source is a woman aged 40 to 50 with acute or convalescent COVID-19. The chain combines TRBV20-1 with TRBJ2-3; D not certain. The CDR3 nucleotides read TGCAGTGCTAGTATCCTCCTTGGCCCAGATACGCAGTATTTT. Its translation is CSASILLGPDTQYF.